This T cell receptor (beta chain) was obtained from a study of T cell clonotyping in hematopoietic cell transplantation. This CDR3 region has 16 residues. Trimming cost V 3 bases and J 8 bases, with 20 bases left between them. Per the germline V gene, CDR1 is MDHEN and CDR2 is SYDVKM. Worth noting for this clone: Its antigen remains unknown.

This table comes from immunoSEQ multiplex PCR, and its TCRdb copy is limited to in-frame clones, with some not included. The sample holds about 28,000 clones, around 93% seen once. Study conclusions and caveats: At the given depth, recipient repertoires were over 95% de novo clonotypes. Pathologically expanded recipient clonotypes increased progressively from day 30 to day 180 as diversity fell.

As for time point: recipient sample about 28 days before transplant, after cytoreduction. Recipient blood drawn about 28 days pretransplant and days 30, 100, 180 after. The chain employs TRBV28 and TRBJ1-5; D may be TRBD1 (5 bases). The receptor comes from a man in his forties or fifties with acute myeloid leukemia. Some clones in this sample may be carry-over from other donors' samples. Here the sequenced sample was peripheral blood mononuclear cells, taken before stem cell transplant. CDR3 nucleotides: TGTGCCAGCAGTTTGGGGAGGGGACCATCTTCAAAGCCCCAGCATTTT. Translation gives CASSLGRGPSSKPQHF. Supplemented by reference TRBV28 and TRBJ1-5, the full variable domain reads DVKVTQSSRYLVKRTGEKVFLECVQDMDHENMFWYRQDPGLGLRLIYFSYDVKMKEKGDIPEGYSVSREKKERFSLILESASTNQTSMYLCASSLGRGPSSKPQHFGDGTRLSIL.